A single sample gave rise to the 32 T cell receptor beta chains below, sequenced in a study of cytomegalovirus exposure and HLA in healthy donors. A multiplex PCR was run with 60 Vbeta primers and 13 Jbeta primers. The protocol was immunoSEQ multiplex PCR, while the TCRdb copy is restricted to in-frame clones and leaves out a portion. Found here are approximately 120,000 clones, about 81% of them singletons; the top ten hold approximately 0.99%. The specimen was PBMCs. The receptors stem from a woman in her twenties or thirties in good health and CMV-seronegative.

The CDR3 DNA reads as TGCGCCAGCAGCCAAGTAGGGGCAGGTGTCCCCTATGGCTACACCTTC. Translation: CASSQVGAGVPYGYTF. The J gene is TRBJ1-2, the V gene TRBV4-1; D perhaps matches TRBD1 (5 bases). V was clipped by 1 base and J by 4 bases, with 16 bases between them. The germline V gene has CDR1 MGHRA and CDR2 YSYEKL. The CDR3 sequence is 16 residues long.

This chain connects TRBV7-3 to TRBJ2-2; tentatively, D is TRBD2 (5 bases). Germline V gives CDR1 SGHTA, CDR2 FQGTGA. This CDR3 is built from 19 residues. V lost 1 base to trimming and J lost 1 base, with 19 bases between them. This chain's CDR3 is CASSLRASGGVGNTGELFF. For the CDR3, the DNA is TGTGCCAGCAGCTTAAGGGCAAGCGGAGGAGTCGGGAACACCGGGGAGCTGTTTTTT.

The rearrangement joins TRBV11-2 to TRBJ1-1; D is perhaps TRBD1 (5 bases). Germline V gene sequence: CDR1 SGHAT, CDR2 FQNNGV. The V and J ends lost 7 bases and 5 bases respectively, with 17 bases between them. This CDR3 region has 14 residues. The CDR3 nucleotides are TGTGCCAGCAACTTCGTAGGGAGGGGAACTGAAGCTTTCTTT. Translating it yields CASNFVGRGTEAFF.

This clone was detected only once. In DNA, the CDR3 is TGTGCCAGCAGCCTCCTGAACTATGGCTACACCTTC. Its translation: CASSLLNYGYTF. V usage is TRBV7-2 and J usage is TRBJ1-2; D is unclear. Germline CDR1 SGHTA, CDR2 FQGNSA. V shed 5 bases and J shed 2 bases, with 6 bases lying between them. This CDR3 has 12 amino acids.

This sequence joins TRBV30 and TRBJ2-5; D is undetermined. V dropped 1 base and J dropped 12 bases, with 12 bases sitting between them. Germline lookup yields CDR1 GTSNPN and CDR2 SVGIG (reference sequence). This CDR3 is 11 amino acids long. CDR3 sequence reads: CAWSAYGLKYF. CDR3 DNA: TGTGCCTGGAGTGCTTATGGCCTTAAGTACTTC.

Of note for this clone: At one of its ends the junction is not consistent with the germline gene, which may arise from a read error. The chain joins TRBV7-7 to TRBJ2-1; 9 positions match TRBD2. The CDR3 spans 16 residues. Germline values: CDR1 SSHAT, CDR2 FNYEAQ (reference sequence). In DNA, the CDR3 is TGTGCTAGCAGCTTAGCGGCGGGAGGGGGCTGGAATGAGCAGTTCTTC. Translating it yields CASSLAAGGGWNEQFF.

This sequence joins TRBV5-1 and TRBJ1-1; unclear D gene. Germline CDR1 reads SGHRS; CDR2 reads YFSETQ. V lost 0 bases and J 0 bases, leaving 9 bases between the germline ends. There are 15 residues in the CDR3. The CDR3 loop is CASSLEPRLNTEAFF. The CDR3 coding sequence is TGCGCCAGCAGCTTGGAACCCAGATTGAACACTGAAGCTTTCTTT.

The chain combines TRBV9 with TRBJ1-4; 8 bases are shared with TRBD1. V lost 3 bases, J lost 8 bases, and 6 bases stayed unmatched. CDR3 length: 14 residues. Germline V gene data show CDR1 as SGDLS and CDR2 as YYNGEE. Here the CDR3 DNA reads TGTGCCAGCAGCGCGACAGGGGTGAGGGAAAAACTGTTTTTT. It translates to CASSATGVREKLFF.

This chain's CDR3 is CASSLTGSSAEAFF. The CDR3 coding sequence is TGTGCCAGCAGCTTGACGGGGTCGAGCGCTGAAGCTTTCTTT. The chain has TRBV7-3 and TRBJ1-1; the D is unclear. CDR3 length: 14 amino acids. Trimming stripped 3 bases from V and 6 bases from J, with 14 bases between. Germline V gene lookup returns CDR1 SGHTA and CDR2 FQGTGA.

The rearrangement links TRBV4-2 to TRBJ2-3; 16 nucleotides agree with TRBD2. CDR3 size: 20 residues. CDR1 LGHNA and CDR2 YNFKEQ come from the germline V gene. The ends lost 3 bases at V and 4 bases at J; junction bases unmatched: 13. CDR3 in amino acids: CASSQGPGTSGGASADTQYF. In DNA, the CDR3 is TGTGCCAGCAGCCAGGGCCCCGGGACTAGCGGGGGGGCGTCTGCAGATACGCAGTATTTT.

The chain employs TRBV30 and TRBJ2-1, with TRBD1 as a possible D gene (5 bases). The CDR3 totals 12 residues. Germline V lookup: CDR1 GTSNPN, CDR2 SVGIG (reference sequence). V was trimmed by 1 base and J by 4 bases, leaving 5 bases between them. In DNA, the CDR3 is TGTGCCTGGAGTGGGACATACAATGAGCAGTTCTTC. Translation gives CAWSGTYNEQFF.

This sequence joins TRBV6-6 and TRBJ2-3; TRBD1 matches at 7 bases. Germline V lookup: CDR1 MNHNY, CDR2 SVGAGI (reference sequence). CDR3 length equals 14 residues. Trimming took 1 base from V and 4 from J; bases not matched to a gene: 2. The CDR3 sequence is CASSYLTGPDTQYF. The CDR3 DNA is TGTGCCAGCAGTTACTTGACAGGGCCAGATACGCAGTATTTT.

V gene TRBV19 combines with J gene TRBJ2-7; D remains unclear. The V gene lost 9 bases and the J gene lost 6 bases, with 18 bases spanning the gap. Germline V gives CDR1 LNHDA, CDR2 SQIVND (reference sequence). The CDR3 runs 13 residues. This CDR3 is CASQETDFGEQYF. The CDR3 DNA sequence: TGTGCCAGCCAAGAGACTGACTTCGGCGAGCAGTACTTC. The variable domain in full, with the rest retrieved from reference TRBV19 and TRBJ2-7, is DGGITQSPKYLFRKEGQNVTLSCEQNLNHDAMYWYRQDPGQGLRLIYYSQIVNDFQKGDIAEGYSVSREKKESFPLTVTSAQKNPTAFYLCASQETDFGEQYFGPGTRLTVT.

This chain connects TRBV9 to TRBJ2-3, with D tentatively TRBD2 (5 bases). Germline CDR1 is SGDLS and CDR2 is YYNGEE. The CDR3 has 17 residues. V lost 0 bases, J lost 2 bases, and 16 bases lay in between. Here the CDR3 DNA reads TGTGCCAGCAGCGTAGCCGGCGGCAGACTATTCACAGATACGCAGTATTTT. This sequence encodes CASSVAGGRLFTDTQYF.

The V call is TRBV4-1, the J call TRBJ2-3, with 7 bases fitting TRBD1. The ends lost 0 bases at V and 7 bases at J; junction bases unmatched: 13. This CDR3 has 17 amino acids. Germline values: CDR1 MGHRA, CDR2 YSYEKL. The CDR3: CASSQDGGDRAEYTQYF. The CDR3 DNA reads TGCGCCAGCAGCCAAGACGGAGGAGACAGGGCAGAGTATACGCAGTATTTT.

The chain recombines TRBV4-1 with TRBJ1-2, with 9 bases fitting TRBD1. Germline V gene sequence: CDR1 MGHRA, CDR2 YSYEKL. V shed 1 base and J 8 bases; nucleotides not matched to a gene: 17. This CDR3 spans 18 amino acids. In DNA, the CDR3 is TGCGCCAGCAGCCAAGCCGGGACAGGGAGTGTTTCGTTCATAGGCTACACCTTC. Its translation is CASSQAGTGSVSFIGYTF.

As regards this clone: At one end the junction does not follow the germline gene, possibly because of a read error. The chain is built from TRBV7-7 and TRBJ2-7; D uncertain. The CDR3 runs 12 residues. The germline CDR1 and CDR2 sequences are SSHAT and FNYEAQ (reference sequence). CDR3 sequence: CASSLVIHEQYF. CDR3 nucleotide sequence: TGTGCTAGCAGCTTAGTCATTCACGAGCAGTACTTC. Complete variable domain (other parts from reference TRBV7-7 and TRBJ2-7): GAGVSQSPRYKVTKRGQDVTLRCDPISSHATLYWYQQALGQGPEFLTYFNYEAQPDKSGLPSDRFSAERPEGSISTLTIQRTEQRDSAMYRCASSLVIHEQYFGPGTRLTVT.

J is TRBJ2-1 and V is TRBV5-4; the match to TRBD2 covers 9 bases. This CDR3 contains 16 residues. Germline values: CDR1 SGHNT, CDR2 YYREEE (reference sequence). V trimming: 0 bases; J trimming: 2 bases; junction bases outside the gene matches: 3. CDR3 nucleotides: TGTGCCAGCAGCTTGGATCTAGCGGGACCCTACAATGAGCAGTTCTTC. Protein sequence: CASSLDLAGPYNEQFF.

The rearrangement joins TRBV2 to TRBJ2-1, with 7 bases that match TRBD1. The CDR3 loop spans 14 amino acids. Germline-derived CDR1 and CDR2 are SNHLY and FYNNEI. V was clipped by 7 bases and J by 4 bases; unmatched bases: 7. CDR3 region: CASTEGTAYNEQFF. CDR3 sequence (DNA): TGTGCCAGCACCGAAGGGACAGCTTACAATGAGCAGTTCTTC.

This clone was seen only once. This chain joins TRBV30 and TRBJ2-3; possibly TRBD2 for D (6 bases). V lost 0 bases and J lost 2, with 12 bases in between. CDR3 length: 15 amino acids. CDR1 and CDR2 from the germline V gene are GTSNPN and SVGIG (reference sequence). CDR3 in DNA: TGTGCCTGGAGTGTCCGGGACTTATACACAGATACGCAGTATTTT. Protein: CAWSVRDLYTDTQYF.

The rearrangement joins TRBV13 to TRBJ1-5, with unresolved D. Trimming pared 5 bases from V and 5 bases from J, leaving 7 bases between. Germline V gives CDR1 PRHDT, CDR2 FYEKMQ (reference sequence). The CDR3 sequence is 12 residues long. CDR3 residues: CASSRSDQPQHF. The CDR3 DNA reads TGTGCCAGCAGCCGAAGCGATCAGCCCCAGCATTTT.

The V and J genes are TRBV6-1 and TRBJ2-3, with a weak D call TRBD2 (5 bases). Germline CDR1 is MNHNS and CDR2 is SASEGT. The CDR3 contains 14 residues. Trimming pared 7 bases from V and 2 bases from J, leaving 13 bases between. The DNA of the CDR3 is TGTGCCAGCAACGAGGAGGCGGACACAGATACGCAGTATTTT. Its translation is CASNEEADTDTQYF.

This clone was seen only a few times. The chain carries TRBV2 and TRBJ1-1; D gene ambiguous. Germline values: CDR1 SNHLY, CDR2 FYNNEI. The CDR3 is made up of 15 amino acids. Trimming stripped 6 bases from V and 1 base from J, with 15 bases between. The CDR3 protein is CASRETIFKNTEAFF. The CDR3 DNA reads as TGTGCCAGCAGGGAGACCATTTTCAAGAACACTGAAGCTTTCTTT.

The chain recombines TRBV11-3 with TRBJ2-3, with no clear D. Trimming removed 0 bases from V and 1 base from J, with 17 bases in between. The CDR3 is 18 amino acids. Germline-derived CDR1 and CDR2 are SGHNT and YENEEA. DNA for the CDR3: TGTGCCAGCAGCTTAGATCTAGTGGCAGCCACTGGCACAGATACGCAGTATTTT. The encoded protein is CASSLDLVAATGTDTQYF.

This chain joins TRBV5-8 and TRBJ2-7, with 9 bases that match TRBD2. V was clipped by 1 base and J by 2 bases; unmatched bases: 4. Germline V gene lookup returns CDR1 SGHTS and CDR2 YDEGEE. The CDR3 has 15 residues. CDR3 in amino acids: CASSLTAGGPYEQYF. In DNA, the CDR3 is TGTGCCAGCAGCTTGACGGCGGGAGGGCCCTACGAGCAGTACTTC.

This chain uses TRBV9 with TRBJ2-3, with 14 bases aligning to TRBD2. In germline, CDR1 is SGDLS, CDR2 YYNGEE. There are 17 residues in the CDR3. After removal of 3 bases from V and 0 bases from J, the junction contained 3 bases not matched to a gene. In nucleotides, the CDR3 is TGTGCCAGCAGCGGCGGACTAGCGGGAGGTAGCACAGATACGCAGTATTTT. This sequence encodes CASSGGLAGGSTDTQYF.

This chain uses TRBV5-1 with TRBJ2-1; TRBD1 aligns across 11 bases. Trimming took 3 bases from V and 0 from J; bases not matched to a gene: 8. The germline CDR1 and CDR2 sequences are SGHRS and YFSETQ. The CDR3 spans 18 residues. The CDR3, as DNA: TGCGCCAGCAGCTCCGGGACAGGGGGTCTCAGCTCCTACAATGAGCAGTTCTTC. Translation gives CASSSGTGGLSSYNEQFF.

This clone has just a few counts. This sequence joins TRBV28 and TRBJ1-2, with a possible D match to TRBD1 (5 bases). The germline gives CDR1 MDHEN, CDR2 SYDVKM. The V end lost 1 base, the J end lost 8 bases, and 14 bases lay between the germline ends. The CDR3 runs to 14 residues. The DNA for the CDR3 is TGTGCCAGCAGTTTATCTGTGCAGGGCCGAGGCTACACCTTC. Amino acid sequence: CASSLSVQGRGYTF.

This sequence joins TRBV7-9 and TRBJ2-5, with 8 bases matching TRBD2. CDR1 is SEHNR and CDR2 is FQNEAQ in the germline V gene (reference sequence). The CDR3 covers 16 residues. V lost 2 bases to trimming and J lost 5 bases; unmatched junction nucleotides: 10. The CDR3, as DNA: TGTGCCAGCAGCTTAAGCACGGGGGGGCTTCTGGAGACCCAGTACTTC. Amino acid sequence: CASSLSTGGLLETQYF. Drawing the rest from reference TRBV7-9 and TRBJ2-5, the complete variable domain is DTGVSQNPRHKITKRGQNVTFRCDPISEHNRLYWYRQTLGQGPEFLTYFQNEAQLEKSRLLSDRFSAERPKGSFSTLEIQRTEQGDSAMYLCASSLSTGGLLETQYFGPGTRLLVL.

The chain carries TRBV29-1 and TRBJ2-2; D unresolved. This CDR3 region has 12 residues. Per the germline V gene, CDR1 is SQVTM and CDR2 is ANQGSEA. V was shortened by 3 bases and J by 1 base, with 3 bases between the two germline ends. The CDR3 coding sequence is TGCAGCGTTGACATGAACACCGGGGAGCTGTTTTTT. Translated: CSVDMNTGELFF.

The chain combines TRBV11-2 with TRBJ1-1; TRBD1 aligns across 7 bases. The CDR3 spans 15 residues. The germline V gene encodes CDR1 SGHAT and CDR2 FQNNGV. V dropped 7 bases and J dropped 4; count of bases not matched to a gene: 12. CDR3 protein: CASIPLTGSGTEAFF. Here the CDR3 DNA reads TGTGCCAGCATCCCCCTGACAGGGTCGGGCACTGAAGCTTTCTTT.

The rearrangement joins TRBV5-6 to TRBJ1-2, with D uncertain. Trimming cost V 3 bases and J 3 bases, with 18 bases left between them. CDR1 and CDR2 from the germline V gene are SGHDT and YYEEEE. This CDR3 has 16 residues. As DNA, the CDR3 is TGTGCCAGCAGCTCCGCTGGTGGCAGGCTCGACTATGGCTACACCTTC. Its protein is CASSSAGGRLDYGYTF.